The 30 T cell receptor beta chains below all came from one sample that was sequenced in a study of blood T cell repertoires in COVID-19. TCRdb's copy holds only in-frame clones and misses some; the assay was immunoSEQ multiplex PCR. The sample contains about 670,000 clones, over 80% of which appear only once. Sequenced: peripheral blood. Source of these receptors: a young woman with acute or convalescent COVID-19.

As for this clone: The same CDR3 is also encoded by other DNA sequences in this sample. The CDR3 is CASTLGVTEAFF. The CDR3, as DNA: TGTGCCAGCACCTTAGGGGTCACTGAAGCTTTCTTT. The rearrangement links TRBV12-3 or TRBV12-4 to TRBJ1-1; possibly TRBD1 for D (5 bases). V was cut by 7 bases and J by 4 bases, with 10 bases left in between. The CDR3 totals 12 residues.

J is TRBJ1-1 and V is TRBV27, with D possibly being TRBD1 (6 bases). V lost 6 bases and J lost 1, with 12 bases in between. The CDR3 has 14 amino acids. Germline V gene sequence: CDR1 MNHEY, CDR2 SMNVEV (reference sequence). CDR3 region: CASSRQAGNTEAFF. As DNA, the CDR3 is TGTGCCAGCAGCCGACAGGCGGGGAACACTGAAGCTTTCTTT.

This clone has more than one count but fewer than ten. This chain links TRBV6-5 with TRBJ1-1; weak D call: TRBD1 (5 bases). The CDR3 sequence is 13 residues long. CDR1 and CDR2 from the germline V gene are MNHEY and SVGAGI. Trimming pared 6 bases from V and 5 bases from J, leaving 13 bases between. CDR3 region: CASSGDSWTEAFF. The CDR3 DNA reads as TGTGCCAGCAGCGGTGACAGTTGGACTGAAGCTTTCTTT.

A remark on this clone: Other DNA sequences from this sample encode an identical CDR3 as well. This chain connects TRBV27 to TRBJ2-2; D gene ambiguous. Germline values: CDR1 MNHEY, CDR2 SMNVEV (reference sequence). The CDR3 runs to 11 residues. Trimming stripped 8 bases from V and 2 bases from J, with 3 bases between. CDR3 sequence: CASSNTGELFF. The CDR3 DNA is TGTGCCAGCTCAAACACCGGGGAGCTGTTTTTT.

The rearrangement joins TRBV4-1 to TRBJ2-7; D call uncertain. The V gene's germline CDR1 is MGHRA and CDR2 YSYEKL. CDR3 length: 14 residues. V lost 0 bases and J 3 bases, leaving 9 bases between the germline ends. The CDR3 loop is CASSQDLSVYEQYF. The CDR3 region has the DNA TGCGCCAGCAGCCAAGATCTGTCGGTCTACGAGCAGTACTTC.

The chain uses TRBV9 and TRBJ1-1, with no clear D. V shed 0 bases and J shed 0 bases, with 12 bases lying between them. This CDR3 is 16 amino acids long. Per the germline V gene, CDR1 is SGDLS and CDR2 is YYNGEE. The CDR3 sequence is CASSVGEYAMNTEAFF. CDR3 bases: TGTGCCAGCAGCGTAGGAGAATACGCAATGAACACTGAAGCTTTCTTT.

The chain joins TRBV9 to TRBJ1-1; TRBD1 is a possible D gene (5 bases). The V gene lost 4 bases and the J gene lost 4 bases, with 14 bases spanning the gap. The CDR3 length is 14 residues. Germline CDR1 is SGDLS and CDR2 is YYNGEE. The CDR3 is CASSPPDTTTEAFF. CDR3 bases: TGTGCCAGCAGCCCCCCGGACACGACCACTGAAGCTTTCTTT.

The chain joins TRBV11-2 to TRBJ1-6; D is perhaps TRBD1 (6 bases). Germline loops: CDR1 SGHAT, CDR2 FQNNGV. The CDR3 consists of 13 residues. The germline V and J ends were trimmed by 11 bases and 6 bases, with 14 bases remaining between them. The CDR3 coding sequence is TGTGCCTTTTCCCAGGGGCCTAATTCACCCCTCCACTTT. Translating gives CAFSQGPNSPLHF.

The rearrangement joins TRBV19 to TRBJ2-4; D might be TRBD2 (6 bases). V was clipped by 4 bases and J by 1 base, with 17 bases between them. Germline V lookup: CDR1 LNHDA, CDR2 SQIVND (reference sequence). The CDR3 covers 17 residues. The CDR3 is CASSTPPRAGAKNIQYF. The CDR3 coding sequence is TGTGCCAGTAGTACCCCCCCCAGGGCGGGGGCCAAAAACATTCAGTACTTC.

The sample holds one count of this clone. This rearrangement joins TRBV27 to TRBJ1-1; a possible D gene is TRBD1 (5 bases). V lost 10 bases to trimming and J lost 0 bases, with 21 bases between them. The length of the CDR3 is 16 residues. Germline V gives CDR1 MNHEY, CDR2 SMNVEV (reference sequence). CDR3 in amino acids: CANRPPVTAMNTEAFF. The CDR3 DNA reads TGTGCCAACCGCCCCCCTGTGACAGCCATGAACACTGAAGCTTTCTTT.

The chain has TRBV9 and TRBJ2-7, with D maybe TRBD1 (7 bases). Between the trimmed V and J ends, which lost 0 bases and 5 bases, there was a span of 15 bases. This CDR3 has 15 amino acids. Germline V lookup: CDR1 SGDLS, CDR2 YYNGEE. The CDR3 DNA sequence: TGTGCCAGCAGCGTAGCCCAAACAGGGGAGGACGAGCAGTACTTC. This encodes CASSVAQTGEDEQYF.

This clone was detected only once. The chain couples TRBV7-2 to TRBJ2-4; D may be TRBD1 (6 bases). V lost 5 bases and J lost 7, with 18 bases in between. The CDR3 runs 15 residues. The germline CDR1 and CDR2 sequences are SGHTA and FQGNSA. The CDR3: CASSESQGPYNIQYF. CDR3 bases: TGTGCCAGCAGCGAATCACAGGGACCCTACAACATTCAGTACTTC.

A remark on this clone: Different DNA sequences within this sample yield the same CDR3. J is TRBJ1-1 and V is TRBV10-2; D remains unclear. The germline gives CDR1 WSHSY, CDR2 SAAADI. Between the trimmed V and J ends, which lost 3 bases and 5 bases, there was a span of 7 bases. This CDR3 spans 12 amino acids. DNA for the CDR3: TGCGCCAGCAGTGACGGAGGTACTGAAGCTTTCTTT. Amino acid sequence: CASSDGGTEAFF.

Notes on this clone: At one boundary the junction diverges from the germline segment, which might be a read error. This chain links TRBV6-5 with TRBJ1-3, with D maybe TRBD1 (5 bases). Germline-derived CDR1 and CDR2 are MNHEY and SVGAGI. The CDR3 covers 13 residues. CDR3 bases: TGTGCCAGCGAGTGGGGCCCTGGAGACACCATATATTTT. Translating it yields CASEWGPGDTIYF.

The CDR3: CAWNRDRDYGYTF. CDR3 in DNA: TGTGCCTGGAACCGGGACAGAGACTATGGCTACACCTTC. This chain uses TRBV30 with TRBJ1-2; the match to TRBD1 covers 7 bases. The V gene's germline CDR1 is GTSNPN and CDR2 SVGIG (reference sequence). This CDR3 region has 13 residues. Unmatched junction bases numbered 5, after V lost 4 bases and J lost 3 bases.

In DNA, the CDR3 is TGTGCCAGCAGCCAAGACCCCGGGACAGCATTAAACACTGAAGCTTTCTTT. Protein sequence: CASSQDPGTALNTEAFF. The chain is built from TRBV3-1 (or the pseudogene TRBV3-2) and TRBJ1-1, with TRBD1 matching 7 bases. With V trimmed by 0 bases and J by 2 bases, 9 bases remained unmatched. The CDR3 is 17 residues long. The germline gives CDR1 LGHDT, CDR2 YNNKEL (reference sequence).

This clone came up once. V usage is TRBV19 and J usage is TRBJ2-7; 7 positions agree with TRBD1. The CDR3 length is 12 residues. Per the germline V gene, CDR1 is LNHDA and CDR2 is SQIVND (reference sequence). J gave up 5 bases and V 6 bases, and 4 bases lay outside the gene matches. The CDR3 DNA is TGTGCCAGTAGACAGGGGTTGGACGAGCAGTACTTC. It codes for CASRQGLDEQYF.

This chain uses TRBV7-3 with TRBJ2-2; TRBD1 matches 11 bases. Germline CDR1 SGHTA, CDR2 FQGTGA. V lost 0 bases and J lost 6; bases outside the gene matches: 3. CDR3 length: 16 amino acids. CDR3 in amino acids: CASSLTRTGGSGELFF. The CDR3 coding sequence is TGTGCCAGCAGCTTAACAAGGACAGGGGGCTCCGGGGAGCTGTTTTTT.

The rearrangement links TRBV5-5 to TRBJ1-1, with D possibly matching TRBD1 (6 bases). The CDR3 is made up of 14 amino acids. The V end was cut by 0 bases, the J end by 5 bases, with 11 bases between. Germline V gene lookup returns CDR1 SGHKS and CDR2 YYEKEE (reference sequence). CDR3 in DNA: TGTGCCAGCAGCTTGGTTCCAGGGGAAACTGAAGCTTTCTTT. Amino acid sequence: CASSLVPGETEAFF.

The chain links TRBV5-1 to TRBJ2-7; D perhaps matches TRBD1 (7 bases). CDR3 length: 13 amino acids. Looked up from germline, CDR1 is SGHRS and CDR2 is YFSETQ. V was shortened by 5 bases and J by 5 bases, with 14 bases between the two germline ends. The CDR3 is CASRSQGTHEQYF. CDR3 DNA sequence: TGCGCCAGCAGATCACAGGGGACTCACGAGCAGTACTTC.

CDR3 bases: TGTGCCAGCAGCTTACAGGAGAACACTGAAGCTTTCTTT. Its translation: CASSLQENTEAFF. J is TRBJ1-1 and V is TRBV7-9; no clear D. Trimming left V 2 bases short and J 1 base short, with 5 bases between. Looked up from germline, CDR1 is SEHNR and CDR2 is FQNEAQ (reference sequence). CDR3 length: 13 residues.

The CDR3 sequence: CASSPAGLGRADEQFF. The CDR3 DNA reads as TGCGCCAGCAGCCCCGCGGGGCTGGGCAGGGCGGATGAGCAGTTCTTC. The chain links TRBV4-3 to TRBJ2-1; possible D gene TRBD2, 6 bases. Trimming stripped 4 bases from V and 8 bases from J, with 21 bases between. The CDR3 loop spans 16 amino acids. Per germline, CDR1 LGHNA and CDR2 YSLEER.

The J gene is TRBJ1-1, the V gene TRBV7-9; a weak D match, TRBD1 (5 bases). The ends were cut back, 2 bases at V and 6 bases at J, with 10 bases in the middle. The length of the CDR3 is 13 residues. The germline gives CDR1 SEHNR, CDR2 FQNEAQ (reference sequence). The CDR3 sequence: CASSLPGHPEAFF. The DNA for the CDR3 is TGTGCCAGCAGCTTACCAGGGCACCCTGAAGCTTTCTTT.

V and J are TRBV4-3 and TRBJ1-2; 10 bases match TRBD1. The CDR3 is made up of 14 amino acids. Losses at the gene ends were 1 base for V and 7 bases for J; bases not matched to a gene: 3. Germline V gene data show CDR1 as LGHNA and CDR2 as YSLEER. CDR3: CASSQGTGGAGYTF. The CDR3 coding sequence is TGCGCCAGCAGCCAAGGGACAGGGGGAGCTGGCTACACCTTC.

The rearrangement joins TRBV5-1 to TRBJ2-1, with D maybe TRBD1 (5 bases). CDR3 length: 15 amino acids. CDR1 SGHRS and CDR2 YFSETQ come from the germline V gene. Trimming shortened V by 0 bases and J by 7 bases, and 14 bases separated the two germline ends. CDR3 in DNA: TGCGCCAGCAGCTTGGAAGGGGTCGTCCCTAATGAGCAGTTCTTC. Amino acids: CASSLEGVVPNEQFF.

The J gene is TRBJ1-5, the V gene TRBV27, with TRBD1 matching 7 bases. CDR3 size: 16 residues. The germline CDR1 and CDR2 sequences are MNHEY and SMNVEV (reference sequence). J was trimmed by 0 bases and V by 1 base; bases with no gene match: 3. CDR3 in amino acids: CASSLYGQDSNQPQHF. The CDR3 DNA reads TGTGCCAGCAGTTTATATGGACAGGATAGCAATCAGCCCCAGCATTTT.

In this sample, this clone turned up once. The rearrangement uses TRBV10-3 and TRBJ1-5, with a weak D call TRBD1 (6 bases). V lost 0 bases and J 4 bases, leaving 13 bases between the germline ends. The germline gives CDR1 ENHRY, CDR2 SYGVKD. There are 16 residues in the CDR3. The DNA of the CDR3 is TGTGCCATCAGTGAGTCGGGGGGGGCGGGTAATCAGCCCCAGCATTTT. It specifies CAISESGGAGNQPQHF.

The chain employs TRBV5-6 and TRBJ1-1, with TRBD1 matching over 9 bases. Germline V gene lookup returns CDR1 SGHDT and CDR2 YYEEEE. This CDR3 contains 14 residues. Trimming took 3 bases from V and 6 from J; bases not matched to a gene: 6. The DNA for the CDR3 is TGTGCCAGCAGCTCCGGGACAGGGAGATCTGAAGCTTTCTTT. It is translated as CASSSGTGRSEAFF.

Remarks on this clone: The sample has other DNA sequences that encode this CDR3 too. The J gene is TRBJ1-2, the V gene TRBV24-1; possible D gene TRBD1, 5 bases. V was clipped by 4 bases and J by 2 bases, with 7 bases between them. Per the germline V gene, CDR1 is KGHDR and CDR2 is SFDVKD. The CDR3 runs to 13 residues. CDR3 region: CATSERGNYGYTF. The CDR3 DNA reads TGTGCCACCAGTGAACGGGGGAACTATGGCTACACCTTC.

This CDR3 is CASSPSRQANSPLHF. The CDR3 nucleotides read TGTGCCAGCTCACCGTCAAGACAGGCAAATTCACCCCTCCACTTT. The rearrangement joins TRBV18 to TRBJ1-6, with TRBD1 as a possible D gene (6 bases). The CDR3 extends over 15 amino acids. Per the germline V gene, CDR1 is KGHSH and CDR2 is LQKENI. V was cut by 3 bases and J by 7 bases, with 13 bases left in between.